This T cell receptor beta chain is from a study of blood T cell repertoires in COVID-19. Study summary: Some COVID-19 samples were acute and others convalescent; all came from the United States, Italy and Spain.

Sequencing was performed with immunoSEQ multiplex PCR; in TCRdb, only in-frame clones are kept and a portion is missing. The data contain some 160,000 clones, more than 70% of them singletons. Germline-derived CDR1 and CDR2 are SGHTA and FQGTGA. The CDR3 has 13 residues. The V end lost 2 bases, the J end lost 6 bases, and 10 bases lay between the germline ends. The chain employs TRBV7-3 and TRBJ1-2, with a weak D call TRBD1 (5 bases). Input material: peripheral blood. This clonotype originated in a woman aged 45 to 65 with acute or convalescent COVID-19. The CDR3 bases are TGTGCCAGCAGCTTAGGGGCGGGGGATGGCTACACCTTC. Protein sequence: CASSLGAGDGYTF.